These T cell receptor beta chains were read from a single sample in a study of CD8 T cells in ankylosing spondylitis. A single record per CDR3 protein comes from TCRdb applying MiXCR to the 5' RACE reads. The data show 200,000 to 250,000 distinct CDR3 sequences, about 10% seen once. What was sequenced was blood, either unsorted or a sorted T cell fraction (not recorded which). Receptor source: a male donor with ankylosing spondylitis or in good health (not recorded which). CDR3s include the opening cysteine and the closing phenylalanine or tryptophan. A D gene is named only where the DNA matches it firmly. Not all rows give a size; the values are once, few, many and, for expanded clones, a class.

DNA: TGTGCCAGCAGTCAGGGAATAGTCTACGAGCAGTACTTC; CDR3: CASSQGIVYEQYF; D: NA; size: few; J: TRBJ2-7; V: TRBV6-5
DNA: TGCAGTGCTAGATCTACCGACGGAGCCTATGGCTACACCTTC; CDR3: CSARSTDGAYGYTF; D: NA; size: many; J: TRBJ1-2; V: TRBV20-1
DNA: TGTGCCAGCAGCTCGGGACAGGGGGCAGCTTTCTTT; CDR3: CASSSGQGAAFF; D: TRBD1; size: NA; J: TRBJ1-1; V: TRBV12-3/TRBV12-4
DNA: TGTGCCACCCTAGTCTTGAGGCGGGGCTACAATGAGCAGTTCTTC; CDR3: CATLVLRRGYNEQFF; D: NA; size: many; J: TRBJ2-1; V: TRBV6-1
DNA: TGCGCCAGCAGCTTAAGGAATAGCGGGAACAATGAGCAGTTCTTC; CDR3: CASSLRNSGNNEQFF; D: TRBD2; size: many; J: TRBJ2-1; V: TRBV5-1
DNA: TGCGCCAGCAGCCAACCCGGGACAGGGTCCTATGGCTACACCTTC; CDR3: CASSQPGTGSYGYTF; D: TRBD1; size: many; J: TRBJ1-2; V: TRBV4-1
DNA: TGCAGCGGTCGGGGGGACTACGAGCAGTACTTC; CDR3: CSGRGDYEQYF; D: TRBD2; size: many; J: TRBJ2-7; V: TRBV29-1
DNA: TGTGCCAGCAGTGACCCGAAGGGATCGACAGATACGCAGTATTTT; CDR3: CASSDPKGSTDTQYF; D: NA; size: many; J: TRBJ2-3; V: TRBV25-1
DNA: TGCAGTGCTCCGGGACAGGTCTCCGAAAAACTGTTTTTT; CDR3: CSAPGQVSEKLFF; D: TRBD1; size: many; J: TRBJ1-4; V: TRBV20-1
DNA: TGCAGTGCTGACCCGAAACTGAAAAACATTCAGTACTTC; CDR3: CSADPKLKNIQYF; D: NA; size: many; J: TRBJ2-4; V: TRBV20-1
DNA: TGTGCCAGCAGCCTCGGGGGCACGAACACCGGGGAGCTGTTTTTT; CDR3: CASSLGGTNTGELFF; D: NA; size: many; J: TRBJ2-2; V: TRBV9
DNA: TGTGCCAGCAGCCCACAGCCAGATACGCAGTATTTT; CDR3: CASSPQPDTQYF; D: NA; size: many; J: TRBJ2-3; V: TRBV7-6
DNA: TGTGCCAGCATGACGAGATCCTACAATGAGCAGTTCTTC; CDR3: CASMTRSYNEQFF; D: NA; size: many; J: TRBJ2-1; V: TRBV12-3/TRBV12-4
DNA: TGCAGTGCAAGACTAGCGGGGGACTCCTACGAGCAGTACTTC; CDR3: CSARLAGDSYEQYF; D: TRBD2; size: once; J: TRBJ2-7; V: TRBV20-1
DNA: TGTGCCATCACAGGGGGCTCGAACACCGGGGAGCTGTTTTTT; CDR3: CAITGGSNTGELFF; D: NA; size: NA; J: TRBJ2-2; V: TRBV21-1
DNA: TGTGCCAGCAGCTTGAGGGAGACCGGGGAGCTGTTTTTT; CDR3: CASSLRETGELFF; D: NA; size: few; J: TRBJ2-2; V: TRBV5-6
DNA: TGTGCCAGCAGTATCCTAGCGGGAGGGCCGACAGATACGCAGTATTTT; CDR3: CASSILAGGPTDTQYF; D: TRBD2; size: many; J: TRBJ2-3; V: TRBV27
DNA: TGTGCCAGCAGGACAGGGGTCTCCAACACTGAAGCTTTCTTT; CDR3: CASRTGVSNTEAFF; D: TRBD1; size: NA; J: TRBJ1-1; V: TRBV7-9
DNA: TGTGCCAGCAGTGTCCCCGGGACAGGGGTTGAAAAACTGTTTTTT; CDR3: CASSVPGTGVEKLFF; D: TRBD1; size: many; J: TRBJ1-4; V: TRBV28
DNA: TGTGCCAGCAGCTCCCCCAGGGGATTTAGCACAGATACGCAGTATTTT; CDR3: CASSSPRGFSTDTQYF; D: NA; size: NA; J: TRBJ2-3; V: TRBV28
DNA: TGCGCCAGCAGCTTGGATGCCAGGCCCTCCATTGAAGCTTTCTTT; CDR3: CASSLDARPSIEAFF; D: NA; size: many; J: TRBJ1-1; V: TRBV5-1
DNA: TGCGCCAGCAGCTTGGGACTAGCGGGGGGTGGCCATGAGCAGTTCTTC; CDR3: CASSLGLAGGGHEQFF; D: TRBD2; size: NA; J: TRBJ2-1; V: TRBV5-1
DNA: TGCAGTGCTAGAGTTTACAGGAGAGGCCAAGAGACCCAGTACTTC; CDR3: CSARVYRRGQETQYF; D: NA; size: many; J: TRBJ2-5; V: TRBV20-1
DNA: TGTGCCAGCAGCGCCCCCGGTCGAGAGTACGAGCAGTACTTC; CDR3: CASSAPGREYEQYF; D: NA; size: many; J: TRBJ2-7; V: TRBV9
DNA: TGTGCCAGCAGGACTAGCGGGAGTATCAATGAGCAGTTCTTC; CDR3: CASRTSGSINEQFF; D: TRBD2; size: few; J: TRBJ2-1; V: TRBV12-3/TRBV12-4
DNA: TGCGCCAGCAGCCCCCTTCAGGGGGCGGACACTGAAGCTTTCTTT; CDR3: CASSPLQGADTEAFF; D: TRBD1; size: many; J: TRBJ1-1; V: TRBV5-1
DNA: TGTGCCAGCGAGAGCGACCAGAATTCACCCCTCCACTTT; CDR3: CASESDQNSPLHF; D: NA; size: NA; J: TRBJ1-6; V: TRBV3-1
DNA: TGCAGCGTTGAACTCGGCCGGCCGCCCTATGGCTACACCTTC; CDR3: CSVELGRPPYGYTF; D: NA; size: many; J: TRBJ1-2; V: TRBV29-1
DNA: TGTGCTAGTGGTTTGGTACAGGTCTCTGAGCAGTTCTTC; CDR3: CASGLVQVSEQFF; D: NA; size: few; J: TRBJ2-1; V: TRBV12-5
DNA: TGTGCCAGCAGTTACTCGATTAGGGCGGGAGTGTTGGATACGCAGTATTTT; CDR3: CASSYSIRAGVLDTQYF; D: TRBD2; size: many; J: TRBJ2-3; V: TRBV6-5
DNA: TGCAGTGCTAGAGCCTTTAGGGCAGGGGTTTTGGAGACCCAGTACTTC; CDR3: CSARAFRAGVLETQYF; D: NA; size: many; J: TRBJ2-5; V: TRBV20-1
DNA: TGTGCCAGCAGCCCCCTCGCAGCTAGCGGGACCCCCTACGAGCAGTACTTC; CDR3: CASSPLAASGTPYEQYF; D: TRBD2; size: few; J: TRBJ2-7; V: TRBV14
DNA: TGTGCCAGCAGCTTAGGTAGTGGGGGGCGGACTGAAGCTTTCTTT; CDR3: CASSLGSGGRTEAFF; D: NA; size: many; J: TRBJ1-1; V: TRBV11-2
DNA: TGCGCCAGCAGCCAAGTCCATGAAAAACTGTTTTTT; CDR3: CASSQVHEKLFF; D: NA; size: many; J: TRBJ1-4; V: TRBV4-1
DNA: TGTGCCAGCAGTTTAGGGCGTTGGGGGTCTGAAGCTTTCTTT; CDR3: CASSLGRWGSEAFF; D: NA; size: few; J: TRBJ1-1; V: TRBV28
DNA: TGTGCCAGCAGTGAAGTGCCCGGGGGGCAGGAATCGGGTTTCTTT; CDR3: CASSEVPGGQESGFF; D: NA; size: NA; J: TRBJ1-1; V: TRBV2
DNA: TGTGCCAGCAGTTTGGGACACGAGCAGTACTTC; CDR3: CASSLGHEQYF; D: NA; size: many; J: TRBJ2-7; V: TRBV6-5
DNA: TGCGCCAGCAGCTTGGAAGGGCGAATGAACACTGAAGCTTTCTTT; CDR3: CASSLEGRMNTEAFF; D: NA; size: many; J: TRBJ1-1; V: TRBV5-1
DNA: TGTGCCAGCAGCTTGGACCTGGACAGGTCCTACAATGAGCAGTTCTTC; CDR3: CASSLDLDRSYNEQFF; D: TRBD1; size: many; J: TRBJ2-1; V: TRBV5-4
DNA: TGTGCCAGCTTACCGGGACAGGGGAGTGAGACCCAGTACTTC; CDR3: CASLPGQGSETQYF; D: TRBD1; size: many; J: TRBJ2-5; V: TRBV18
DNA: TGCAGTGCTAATCAGGACTCGGGCTATGGCTACACCTTC; CDR3: CSANQDSGYGYTF; D: NA; size: many; J: TRBJ1-2; V: TRBV20-1
DNA: TGTGCCAGCAGCCAAAGGCCAGGCCTAAAGAACACTGAAGCTTTCTTT; CDR3: CASSQRPGLKNTEAFF; D: NA; size: many; J: TRBJ1-1; V: TRBV3-1
DNA: TGCGCCAGCAGCGAAGCTAACTACGAGCAGTACTTC; CDR3: CASSEANYEQYF; D: NA; size: many; J: TRBJ2-7; V: TRBV5-1
DNA: TGTGCCACAGGACAGAGTGGCACAGATACGCAGTATTTT; CDR3: CATGQSGTDTQYF; D: NA; size: many; J: TRBJ2-3; V: TRBV7-3
DNA: TGCAGTGCTAGACTTCCGGGACAGACAAATCAGCCCCAGCATTTT; CDR3: CSARLPGQTNQPQHF; D: TRBD1; size: many; J: TRBJ1-5; V: TRBV20-1